Listed below are T cell receptor beta chains from one sample, sequenced in a study of breast tumors, draining lymph nodes, adjacent tissues. In TCRdb, the multiplex PCR reads were re-called with MiXCR into one record per CDR3 protein. The sample carries more than 250,000 distinct CDR3 sequences, 30% to 35% recorded once. The sequenced sample consisted of axillary lymph node tissue. These receptor sequences come from a female donor with breast cancer. Some clones in this sample may be carry-over from other donors' samples. Both conserved end residues are part of each CDR3. The order of the fields is D gene, V gene, clone size, CDR3 length, J gene, CDR3 protein, CDR3 DNA. The D gene is left open where the match is weak. Clone size, where shown, is once, few, many, or a class for clones that have expanded.

>TRBD1|TRBV12-5|many|12|TRBJ2-1
CASGTGQTEQFF
TGTGCTAGTGGAACGGGACAGACTGAGCAGTTCTTC
>TRBD2|TRBV20-1|many|15|TRBJ2-1
CSARELAGSYNEQFF
TGCAGTGCTAGAGAACTAGCGGGCTCCTACAATGAGCAGTTCTTC
>TRBD2|TRBV7-2|-|15|TRBJ2-1
CASSSGTSGIGEQFF
TGTGCCAGCAGCTCCGGGACTAGCGGGATTGGCGAGCAGTTCTTC
>-|TRBV20-1|-|14|TRBJ2-7
CGARGDSRSYEQYF
TGCGGTGCTAGGGGGGACTCCCGGAGCTACGAGCAGTACTTC
>-|TRBV19|-|14|TRBJ1-4
CASSIFRGNEKPFF
TGTGCCAGTAGTATTTTCCGCGGTAATGAAAAACCGTTTTTT
>TRBD1|TRBV20-1|few|13|TRBJ1-6
CSAGTGGNSPLHF
TGCAGTGCTGGGACAGGGGGAAATTCACCCCTCCACTTT
>TRBD2|TRBV20-1|many|15|TRBJ2-5
CSARWASGSVETQYF
TGCAGTGCTAGATGGGCTAGCGGGAGTGTTGAGACCCAGTACTTC
>-|TRBV30|few|12|TRBJ2-5
CAWSVYGETQYF
TGTGCCTGGAGTGTATACGGGGAGACCCAGTACTTC
>-|TRBV3-1|-|15|TRBJ2-7
CPSSQDLGAGYEQYF
TGTCCCAGCAGCCAAGATCTGGGAGCCGGCTACGAGCAGTACTTC
>-|TRBV24-1|many|14|TRBJ2-7
CATSDGQLPYEQYF
TGTGCCACCAGTGACGGACAGCTCCCCTACGAGCAGTACTTC
>-|TRBV6-2/TRBV6-3|-|11|TRBJ2-7
CTSRGPYEQYF
TGTACCAGCAGAGGTCCATACGAGCAGTACTTC
>-|TRBV5-1|many|18|TRBJ2-3
CASSPRNSRASFQVSQYF
TGCGCCAGCAGCCCGCGGAACTCCAGGGCCTCCTTCCAAGTATCGCAGTATTTT
>-|TRBV15|-|14|TRBJ1-2
CATSRDYGADGYTF
TGTGCCACCAGCAGAGATTATGGGGCGGATGGCTACACCTTC
>-|TRBV15|many|13|TRBJ1-2
CATSLGPDYGYTF
TGTGCCACCAGCCTGGGACCGGACTATGGCTACACCTTC
>-|TRBV20-1|many|14|TRBJ2-1
CSAQQEGLYNEQFF
TGCAGTGCTCAACAGGAGGGATTGTACAATGAGCAGTTCTTC
>-|TRBV28|many|14|TRBJ1-5
CASSLGGVGQPQHF
TGTGCCAGCAGCTTAGGAGGGGTTGGTCAGCCCCAGCATTTT
>TRBD2|TRBV7-2|-|16|TRBJ2-5
CASSSLAGSQQETQYF
TGTGCCAGCTCATCTCTAGCGGGCAGTCAACAAGAGACCCAGTACTTC
>TRBD1|TRBV11-2|-|15|TRBJ1-6
CASSLGDRANSPLHF
TGTGCCAGCAGCTTAGGGGACAGGGCTAATTCACCCCTCCACTTT
>-|TRBV13|few|17|TRBJ2-5
CASSSGGFGPGLKTQYF
TGTGCCAGCAGCAGTGGGGGATTTGGCCCGGGGTTGAAGACCCAGTACTTC
>TRBD1|TRBV5-1|many|15|TRBJ1-2
CASSLNRDRALGYTF
TGCGCCAGCAGCCTGAACCGGGACAGGGCTCTGGGCTACACCTTC
>-|TRBV5-4|-|15|TRBJ1-3
CASSLGSPPGNTIYF
TGTGCCAGCAGCTTGGGGAGCCCACCTGGAAACACCATATATTTT
>-|TRBV15|many|14|TRBJ2-5
CATGGEGRHKTQYF
TGTGCCACCGGTGGCGAGGGCCGCCATAAGACCCAGTACTTC
>TRBD2|TRBV18|-|16|TRBJ2-1
CASSLLAGVSYNEQFF
TGTGCCAGCTCGCTTCTAGCGGGAGTATCCTACAATGAGCAGTTCTTC
>-|TRBV15|many|16|TRBJ2-3
CATSRDSSGYTDTQYF
TGTGCCACCAGCAGAGATAGCAGCGGTTACACAGATACGCAGTATTTT
>-|TRBV20-1|-|19|TRBJ2-5
CSAKASGISGTGLEKTQYF
TGCAGTGCTAAGGCTAGCGGGATTTCCGGGACAGGGCTTGAGAAGACCCAGTACTTC
>-|TRBV9|many|18|TRBJ1-3
CASSILSTGHLSGNTIYF
TGTGCCAGCAGCATACTCTCTACGGGACACCTCTCTGGAAACACCATATATTTT
>TRBD2|TRBV20-1|many|13|TRBJ2-5
CSAGTSGRETQYF
TGCAGTGCTGGGACTAGCGGGAGAGAGACCCAGTACTTC
>TRBD2|TRBV30|-|14|TRBJ2-2
CAWTTRRGDGELFF
TGTGCCTGGACCACACGACGGGGGGACGGGGAGCTGTTTTTT
>TRBD1|TRBV5-1|-|14|TRBJ1-1
CASSFSGGKTEAFF
TGCGCCAGCAGCTTTTCAGGGGGTAAGACTGAAGCTTTCTTT
>-|TRBV7-9|-|13|TRBJ2-1
CASSLGGDPAELF
TGTGCCAGCAGCTTAGGAGGAGATCCCGCCGAGCTCTTC
>-|TRBV12-3/TRBV12-4|many|16|TRBJ2-3
CASSLFMGSYTDTQYF
TGTGCCAGCAGTTTATTTATGGGGTCGTACACAGATACGCAGTATTTT
>-|TRBV11-2|-|15|TRBJ2-4
CASSRRQGKGNIQYF
TGTGCCAGCAGCCGCCGGCAGGGGAAGGGGAACATTCAGTACTTC
>-|TRBV6-5|few|15|TRBJ2-5
CASSHGNVRVETQYF
TGTGCCAGCAGTCACGGGAACGTGAGGGTGGAGACCCAGTACTTC
>-|TRBV5-6|many|17|TRBJ2-1
CASSLDVGGGRYNEQFF
TGTGCCAGCAGCTTGGATGTAGGGGGCGGGAGGTACAATGAGCAGTTCTTC
>-|TRBV5-6|many|15|TRBJ2-2
CASSLLHDKTGELFF
TGTGCCAGCAGCTTGCTCCACGACAAAACCGGGGAGCTGTTTTTT
>-|TRBV7-2|many|15|TRBJ2-5
CASSSRSGRQETQYF
TGTGCCAGCAGCTCCCGGTCTGGGCGGCAAGAGACCCAGTACTTC
>-|TRBV6-4|many|13|TRBJ2-3
CATSPGVTDTQYF
TGTGCAACCTCCCCAGGTGTCACAGATACGCAGTATTTT
>TRBD2|TRBV27|few|17|TRBJ2-3
CASSFIAGGPSVDTQYF
TGTGCCAGCAGTTTCATAGCGGGAGGGCCTAGTGTAGATACGCAGTATTTT
>TRBD2|TRBV14|-|16|TRBJ2-5
CASSQGSGRAQATQYF
TGTGCCAGCAGCCAAGGGAGCGGGAGGGCCCAAGCGACCCAGTACTTC
>-|TRBV11-3|many|14|TRBJ2-1
CASSLVHSGNEQFF
TGTGCCAGCAGCTTAGTCCATAGCGGCAATGAGCAGTTCTTC
>-|TRBV9|few|13|TRBJ1-1
CASSRTRGTEAFF
TGTGCCAGCTCCCGTACGCGGGGGACTGAAGCTTTCTTT
>TRBD2|TRBV20-1|few|14|TRBJ2-1
CSARYLAGGGEQFF
TGCAGTGCTAGGTACCTAGCGGGAGGAGGTGAGCAGTTCTTC
>-|TRBV24-1|many|14|TRBJ2-1
CATSEAGIAREQFF
TGTGCCACCAGTGAAGCCGGGATTGCTCGGGAGCAGTTCTTC
>TRBD2|TRBV10-1|few|16|TRBJ2-3
CASSDPSGTATDTQYF
TGCGCCAGCAGTGACCCTAGCGGAACGGCCACAGATACGCAGTATTTT
>-|TRBV24-1|many|15|TRBJ2-1
CATSDPGVLDNEQFF
TGTGCCACCAGTGATCCGGGAGTCCTGGACAATGAGCAGTTCTTC
>-|TRBV9|few|16|TRBJ2-4
CASSVVTGLAKNIQYF
TGTGCCAGCAGCGTAGTAACGGGATTAGCCAAAAACATTCAGTACTTC
>TRBD2|TRBV3-1|many|14|TRBJ2-5
CASSLSSGLGTQYF
TGTGCCAGCAGCCTTTCTAGCGGGCTGGGGACCCAGTACTTC
>-|TRBV7-9|many|13|TRBJ2-7
CASSKSERYEQYF
TGTGCCAGCAGCAAGTCGGAGAGGTACGAGCAGTACTTC